The 10 T cell receptor beta chains listed next were all sequenced from one sample in a study of shared clonotypes between healthy human individuals. The repertoire was sequenced with immunoSEQ multiplex PCR; TCRdb's copy has only in-frame clones and lacks some. The data hold fewer than 1.4 million clones, with around three quarters observed a single time. Sequencing used memory CD4+ T cells from PBMCs. Subset reported: CD45RA-negative fraction. Every receptor here comes from a man between 18 and 35 years old in good health. Some clones in this sample may be carry-over from other donors' samples.

This chain links TRBV4-3 with TRBJ1-2; the D is unclear. Per the germline V gene, CDR1 is LGHNA and CDR2 is YSLEER. The CDR3 totals 13 residues. Trimming shortened V by 1 base and J by 8 bases, and 11 bases separated the two germline ends. The CDR3 region is CASSQAAGLGYTF. The CDR3 coding sequence is TGCGCCAGCAGCCAAGCCGCCGGGTTGGGCTACACCTTC.

The V gene is TRBV29-1, the J gene TRBJ2-2, with D possibly being TRBD1 (6 bases). The CDR3 loop spans 14 amino acids. Germline CDR1 and CDR2: SQVTM and ANQGSEA. Trimming took off 6 bases at V and 1 base at J, with 12 bases between the two ends. CDR3 bases: TGCAGCGTGGGAACAGGGAGGAACACCGGGGAGCTGTTTTTT. This sequence encodes CSVGTGRNTGELFF.

This clone came up a few times. The genes are TRBV29-1 and TRBJ1-5; TRBD1 might be the D (5 bases). In germline, CDR1 is SQVTM, CDR2 ANQGSEA. Trimming pared 4 bases from V and 6 bases from J, leaving 13 bases between. This CDR3 contains 13 residues. CDR3 protein: CSVAAGPRQPQHF. Written as DNA, the CDR3 is TGCAGCGTTGCAGCAGGGCCTCGTCAGCCCCAGCATTTT. The full variable domain, rest sourced from reference TRBV29-1 and TRBJ1-5, is SAVISQKPSRDICQRGTSLTIQCQVDSQVTMMFWYRQQPGQSLTLIATANQGSEATYESGFVIDKFPISRPNLTFSTLTVSNMSPEDSSIYLCSVAAGPRQPQHFGDGTRLSIL.

This clone was observed many times. The chain has TRBV5-1 and TRBJ2-7; TRBD1 matches 9 bases. Germline V lookup: CDR1 SGHRS, CDR2 YFSETQ. There are 15 residues in the CDR3. V lost 4 bases to trimming and J lost 2 bases; unmatched junction nucleotides: 7. The CDR3 DNA follows: TGCGCCAGCAGCAGAAGGACAGGGGCTGCCTACGAGCAGTACTTC. This gives the protein CASSRRTGAAYEQYF.

The rearrangement joins TRBV10-1 to TRBJ2-1; D is perhaps TRBD1 (5 bases). V lost 3 bases to trimming and J lost 10 bases, with 22 bases between them. CDR3 length: 16 residues. Germline V gene sequence: CDR1 WNHNN, CDR2 SYGVQD (reference sequence). The CDR3 sequence is CASSDQPTGRKGEQFF. CDR3 coding DNA: TGCGCCAGCAGTGATCAGCCCACAGGACGAAAGGGGGAGCAGTTCTTC.

This clone showed up just once. V usage is TRBV7-2 and J usage is TRBJ1-1; 7 bases map to TRBD1. With 7 bases clipped from V and 0 bases from J, the junction kept 8 bases outside the gene matches. CDR3 length: 15 amino acids. Germline V gives CDR1 SGHTA, CDR2 FQGNSA. This CDR3 reads CASTSTGVVNTEAFF. The CDR3 nucleotides are TGTGCCAGCACATCTACAGGGGTTGTGAACACTGAAGCTTTCTTT.

The chain joins TRBV5-1 to TRBJ2-4; a possible D gene is TRBD2 (5 bases). Germline V CDR1 and CDR2: SGHRS, YFSETQ. The germline V and J ends were trimmed by 1 base and 1 base, with 15 bases remaining between them. This CDR3 comprises 17 residues. Here the CDR3 reads CASSLRSGRGAKNIQYF. The CDR3 DNA reads as TGCGCCAGCAGCTTGAGAAGCGGTAGAGGTGCCAAAAACATTCAGTACTTC.

CDR3 amino acids: CASSMGAGEGKLFF. CDR3 in DNA: TGCGCCAGCAGCATGGGGGCAGGTGAGGGAAAACTGTTTTTT. The chain carries TRBV5-1 and TRBJ1-4; a possible D gene is TRBD1 (6 bases). V was clipped by 4 bases and J by 10 bases, with 17 bases between them. Germline-derived CDR1 and CDR2 are SGHRS and YFSETQ. The CDR3 has 14 amino acids.

Comments on this clone: At the DNA level, this CDR3 is encoded by other sequences in the same sample as well. V usage is TRBV5-1 and J usage is TRBJ2-5; 11 bases agree with TRBD2. The V gene end was trimmed by 2 bases and the J gene end by 2 bases; junction bases not matched to a gene: 2. This CDR3 region has 15 residues. CDR1 is SGHRS, CDR2 YFSETQ, per germline. In nucleotides, the CDR3 is TGCGCCAGCAGCTTTGGGACTAGCGGACAAGAGACCCAGTACTTC. It translates to CASSFGTSGQETQYF. Complete variable domain (other parts from reference TRBV5-1 and TRBJ2-5): KAGVTQTPRYLIKTRGQQVTLSCSPISGHRSVSWYQQTPGQGLQFLFEYFSETQRNKGNFPGRFSGRQFSNSRSEMNVSTLELGDSALYLCASSFGTSGQETQYFGPGTRLLVL.

The chain joins TRBV5-5 to TRBJ2-5; no firm D call. Trimming shortened V by 0 bases and J by 1 base, and 16 bases separated the two germline ends. Looked up from germline, CDR1 is SGHKS and CDR2 is YYEKEE (reference sequence). The CDR3 consists of 17 residues. The CDR3 reads CASSLVVTMQFQETQYF. CDR3 nucleotides: TGTGCCAGCAGCTTGGTGGTCACAATGCAATTCCAAGAGACCCAGTACTTC.